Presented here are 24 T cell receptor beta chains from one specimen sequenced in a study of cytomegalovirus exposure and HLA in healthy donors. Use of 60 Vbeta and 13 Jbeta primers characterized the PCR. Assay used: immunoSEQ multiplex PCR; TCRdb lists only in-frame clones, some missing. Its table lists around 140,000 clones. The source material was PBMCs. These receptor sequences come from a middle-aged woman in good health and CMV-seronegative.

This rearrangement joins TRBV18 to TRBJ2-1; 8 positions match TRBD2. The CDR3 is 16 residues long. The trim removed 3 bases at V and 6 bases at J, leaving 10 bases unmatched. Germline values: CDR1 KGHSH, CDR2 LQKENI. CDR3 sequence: CASSPSFSSGGNEQFF. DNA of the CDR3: TGTGCCAGCTCACCGAGTTTTTCAAGCGGGGGCAATGAGCAGTTCTTC.

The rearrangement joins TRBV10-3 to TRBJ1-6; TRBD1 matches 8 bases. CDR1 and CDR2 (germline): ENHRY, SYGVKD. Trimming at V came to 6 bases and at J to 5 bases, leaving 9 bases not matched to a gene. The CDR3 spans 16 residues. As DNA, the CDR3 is TGTGCCATCAGAACCGGGACAGGTAGCGATAATTCACCCCTCCACTTT. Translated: CAIRTGTGSDNSPLHF.

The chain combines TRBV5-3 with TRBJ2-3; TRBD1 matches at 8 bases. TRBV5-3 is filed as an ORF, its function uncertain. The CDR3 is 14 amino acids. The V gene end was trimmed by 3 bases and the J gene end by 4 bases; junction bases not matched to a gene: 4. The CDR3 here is CARSSGQGADTQYF. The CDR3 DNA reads TGTGCCAGAAGCTCCGGACAGGGAGCAGATACGCAGTATTTT.

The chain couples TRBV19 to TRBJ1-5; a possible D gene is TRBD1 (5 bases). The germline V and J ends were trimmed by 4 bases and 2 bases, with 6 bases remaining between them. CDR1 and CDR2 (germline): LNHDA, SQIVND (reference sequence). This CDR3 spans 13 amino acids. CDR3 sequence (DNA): TGTGCCAGTAGTAGGGGGGGCAATCAGCCCCAGCATTTT. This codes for CASSRGGNQPQHF.

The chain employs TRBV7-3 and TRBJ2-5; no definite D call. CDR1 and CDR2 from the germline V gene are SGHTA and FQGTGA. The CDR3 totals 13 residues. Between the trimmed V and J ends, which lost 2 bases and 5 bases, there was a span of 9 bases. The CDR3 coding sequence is TGTGCCAGCAGCTTACTAGGAGCGGAGACCCAGTACTTC. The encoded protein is CASSLLGAETQYF.

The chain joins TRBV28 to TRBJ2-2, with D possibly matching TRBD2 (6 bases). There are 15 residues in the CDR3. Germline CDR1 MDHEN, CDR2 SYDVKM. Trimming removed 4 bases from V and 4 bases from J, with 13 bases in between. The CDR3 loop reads CASSSLRDFTGELFF. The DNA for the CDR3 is TGTGCCAGCAGTTCGCTCCGGGACTTCACCGGGGAGCTGTTTTTT.

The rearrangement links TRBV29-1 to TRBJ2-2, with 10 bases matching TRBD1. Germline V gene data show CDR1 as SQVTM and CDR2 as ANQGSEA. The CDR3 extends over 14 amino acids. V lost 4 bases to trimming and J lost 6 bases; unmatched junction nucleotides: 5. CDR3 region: CSVGQGALPGELFF. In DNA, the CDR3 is TGCAGCGTTGGACAGGGGGCGCTTCCCGGGGAGCTGTTTTTT.

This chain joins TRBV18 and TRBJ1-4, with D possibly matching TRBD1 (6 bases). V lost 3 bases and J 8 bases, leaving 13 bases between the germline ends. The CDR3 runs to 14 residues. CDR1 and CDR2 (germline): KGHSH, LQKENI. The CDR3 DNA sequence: TGTGCCAGCTCACCCGCGGACAGCCCCGAAAAACTGTTTTTT. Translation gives CASSPADSPEKLFF.

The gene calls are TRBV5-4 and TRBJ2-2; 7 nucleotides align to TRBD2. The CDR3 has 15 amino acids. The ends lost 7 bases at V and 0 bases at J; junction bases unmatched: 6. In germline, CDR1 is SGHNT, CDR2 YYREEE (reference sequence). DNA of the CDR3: TGTGCCAGCTCCGGCGGGGGTACGAACACCGGGGAGCTGTTTTTT. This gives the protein CASSGGGTNTGELFF.

The CDR3 DNA reads TGTGCCAGTAGTATAATCAGGGGCGACTATGGCTACACCTTC. Its protein is CASSIIRGDYGYTF. The rearrangement uses TRBV19 and TRBJ1-2; D possibly corresponds to TRBD1 (6 bases). V was pared by 2 bases and J by 3 bases, with 10 bases between. CDR1 is LNHDA and CDR2 is SQIVND in the germline V gene (reference sequence). The CDR3 has 14 residues.

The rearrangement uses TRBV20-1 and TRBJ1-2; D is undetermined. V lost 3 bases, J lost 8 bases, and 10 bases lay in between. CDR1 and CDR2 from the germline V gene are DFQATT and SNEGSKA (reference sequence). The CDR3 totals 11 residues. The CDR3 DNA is TGCAGTGCTAGTTTGGCGGAGGGCTACACCTTC. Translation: CSASLAEGYTF.

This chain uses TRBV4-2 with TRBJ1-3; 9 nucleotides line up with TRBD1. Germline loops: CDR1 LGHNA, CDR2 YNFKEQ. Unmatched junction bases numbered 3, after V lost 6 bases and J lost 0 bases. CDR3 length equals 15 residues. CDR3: CASSPTGGSGNTIYF. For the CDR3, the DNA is TGTGCCAGCAGTCCGACAGGGGGCTCTGGAAACACCATATATTTT.

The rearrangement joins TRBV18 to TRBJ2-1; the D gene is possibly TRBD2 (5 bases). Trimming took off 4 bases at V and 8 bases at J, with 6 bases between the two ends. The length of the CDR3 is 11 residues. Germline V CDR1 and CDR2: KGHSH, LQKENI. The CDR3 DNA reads TGTGCCAGCTCACAGGAGGATGAGCAGTTCTTC. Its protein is CASSQEDEQFF.

DNA of the CDR3: TGCGCCAGCAGCTTAAAGGGGGCGACGTCCAAAAACATTCAGTACTTC. Its protein is CASSLKGATSKNIQYF. This chain uses TRBV5-1 with TRBJ2-4; 7 bases align to TRBD1. Germline-derived CDR1 and CDR2 are SGHRS and YFSETQ. With 2 bases clipped from V and 2 bases from J, the junction kept 7 bases outside the gene matches. There are 16 residues in the CDR3.

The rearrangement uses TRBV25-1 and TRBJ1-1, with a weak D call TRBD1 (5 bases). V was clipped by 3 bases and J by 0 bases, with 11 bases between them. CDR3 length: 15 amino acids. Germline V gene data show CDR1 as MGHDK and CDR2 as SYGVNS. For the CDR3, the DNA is TGTGCCAGCAGTGACTGGGGGGTCATGAACACTGAAGCTTTCTTT. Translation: CASSDWGVMNTEAFF.

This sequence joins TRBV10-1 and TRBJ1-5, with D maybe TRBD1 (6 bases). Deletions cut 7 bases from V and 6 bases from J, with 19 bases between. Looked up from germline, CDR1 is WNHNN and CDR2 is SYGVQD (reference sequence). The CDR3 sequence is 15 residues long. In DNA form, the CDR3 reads TGCGCCAGCAATTTCTACAGGGTCAGGAGTCAGCCCCAGCATTTT. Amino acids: CASNFYRVRSQPQHF.

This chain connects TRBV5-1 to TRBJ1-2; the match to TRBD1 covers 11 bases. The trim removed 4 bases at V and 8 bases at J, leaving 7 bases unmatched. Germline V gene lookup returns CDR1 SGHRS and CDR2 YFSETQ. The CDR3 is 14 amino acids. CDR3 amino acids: CASSMDRGREGYTF. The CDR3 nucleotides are TGCGCCAGCAGCATGGACAGGGGGCGGGAAGGCTACACCTTC.

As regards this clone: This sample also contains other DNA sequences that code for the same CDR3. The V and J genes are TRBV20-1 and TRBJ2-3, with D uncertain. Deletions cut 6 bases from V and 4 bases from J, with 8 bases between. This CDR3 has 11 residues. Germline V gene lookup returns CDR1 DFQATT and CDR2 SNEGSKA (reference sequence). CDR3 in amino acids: CSARLADTQYF. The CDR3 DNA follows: TGCAGTGCACGACTGGCAGATACGCAGTATTTT.

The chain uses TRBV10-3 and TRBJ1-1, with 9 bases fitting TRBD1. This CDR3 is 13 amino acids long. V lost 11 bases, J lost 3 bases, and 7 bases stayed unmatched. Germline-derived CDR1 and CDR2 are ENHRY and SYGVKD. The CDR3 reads CAGRQGGDTEAFF. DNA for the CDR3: TGTGCCGGAAGACAGGGGGGAGACACTGAAGCTTTCTTT.

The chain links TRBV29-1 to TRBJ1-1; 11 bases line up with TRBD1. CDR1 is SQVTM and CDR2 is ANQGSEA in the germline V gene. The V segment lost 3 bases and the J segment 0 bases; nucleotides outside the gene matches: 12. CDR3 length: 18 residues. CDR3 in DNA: TGCAGCGTTGATGCCGGGACAGGGGGTTCGGTAATGAACACTGAAGCTTTCTTT. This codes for CSVDAGTGGSVMNTEAFF.

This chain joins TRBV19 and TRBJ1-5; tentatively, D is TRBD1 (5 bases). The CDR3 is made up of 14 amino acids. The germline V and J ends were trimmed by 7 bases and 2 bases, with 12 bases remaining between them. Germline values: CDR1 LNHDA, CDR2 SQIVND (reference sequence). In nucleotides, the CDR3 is TGTGCCAGTACTAGGGGTACCGGCAATCAGCCCCAGCATTTT. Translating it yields CASTRGTGNQPQHF.

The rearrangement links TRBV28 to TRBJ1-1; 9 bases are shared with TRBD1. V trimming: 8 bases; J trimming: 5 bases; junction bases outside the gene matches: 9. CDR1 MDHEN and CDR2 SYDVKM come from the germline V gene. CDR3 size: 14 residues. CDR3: CASLVDRGRTEAFF. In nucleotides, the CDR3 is TGTGCCAGCCTAGTGGACAGGGGTAGGACTGAAGCTTTCTTT.

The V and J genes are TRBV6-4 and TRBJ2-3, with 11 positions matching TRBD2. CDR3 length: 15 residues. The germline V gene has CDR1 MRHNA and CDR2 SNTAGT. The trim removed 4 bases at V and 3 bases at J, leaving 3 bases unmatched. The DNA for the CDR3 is TGTGCCAGCAGTGTTACTAGCGGGGGAACAGATACGCAGTATTTT. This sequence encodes CASSVTSGGTDTQYF.

For the CDR3, the DNA is TGTGCCAGGAGTGGGACATACTTCAATGAAAAACTGTTTTTT. Protein product: CARSGTYFNEKLFF. This chain uses TRBV6-9 with TRBJ1-4; weak D call: TRBD1 (6 bases). The ends were cut back, 9 bases at V and 5 bases at J, with 16 bases in the middle. The CDR3 covers 14 residues. Looked up from germline, CDR1 is MNHGY and CDR2 is SVAAGI.